The TCR beta chain described here comes from a study of T-cell reconstitution after alpha-beta-depleted transplantation in children. After removal of 6 bases from V and 6 bases from J, the junction contained 8 bases not matched to a gene. Germline V gene lookup returns CDR1 SGHDN and CDR2 FVKESK. CDR3 length: 15 amino acids. For TCRbeta, the library was prepared with unique molecular identifiers. TCRdb used MiXCR to reprocess the PCR reads, holding one entry per CDR3 protein. The table has 250,000 to 350,000 distinct CDR3 sequences, 9.9% seen once; the top ten hold roughly 9.1%. This clonotype was seen more than once but under ten times.

This TCR derives from a human donor who donated a stem cell graft to a child with SCID. The sequences come from PBMCs from the stem cell graft donor, collected from the stem cell graft. The chain recombines TRBV14 with TRBJ1-4; 9 bases match TRBD1. The CDR3 loop is CASSPGTGRDEKLFF. CDR3 coding DNA: TGTGCCAGCAGTCCCGGGACAGGGAGGGATGAAAAACTGTTTTTT.